The rows below give T cell receptor beta chains drawn from one sample of a study of blood T cell repertoires in COVID-19. Data came from immunoSEQ multiplex PCR; TCRdb stores just in-frame clones and leaves some out. The profile shows around 250,000 clones, roughly 90% of them singletons. The source material was PBMCs or T cells enriched from blood (not recorded which). These receptors were collected from a woman aged 25 to 39 who had recovered from COVID-19. Both conserved end residues are part of each CDR3. A D gene is named only where the DNA matches it firmly. Some rows mark clone size as missing; the rest say once, few, many or name a class of expanded clone.

>.|.|TRBV12-3/TRBV12-4|TRBJ1-2
TGTGCCAGCAGTTCCGGTAATTATGGCTACACCTTC
CASSSGNYGYTF
>TRBD1|.|TRBV15|TRBJ1-1
TGTGCCACCAGCAGTGGGACAGGTACTAAAGCTTTCTTT
CATSSGTGTKAFF
>.|.|TRBV20-1|TRBJ2-1
TGCAGTGCTAGTGCGTGGCGGGAGCAGTTCTTC
CSASAWREQFF
>.|.|TRBV6-5|TRBJ2-1
TGTGCCAGCTGCAGGGCCCGGACTAACTACAATGAGCAGTTCTTC
CASCRARTNYNEQFF
>.|few|TRBV4-3|TRBJ2-1
TGCGCCAGCAGTCAACAGACGGGGAACAATGAGCAGTTCTTC
CASSQQTGNNEQFF
>.|.|TRBV18|TRBJ2-3
TGTGCCAGCTCACCATTGGGGGGTCCGCCAGATACGCAGTATTTT
CASSPLGGPPDTQYF
>.|.|TRBV4-3|TRBJ2-1
TGCGCCAGCAGCCCGCAGGGTGCCTACGATACCTACAATGAGCAGTTCTTC
CASSPQGAYDTYNEQFF
>.|.|TRBV28|TRBJ1-2
TGTGCCAGCAGTTTAGGAGGGGACTATGGCTACACCTTC
CASSLGGDYGYTF
>.|.|TRBV27|TRBJ2-7
TGTGCCAGCAGTTCCCATCAGGGTTCCTACGAGCAGTACTTC
CASSSHQGSYEQYF
>.|.|TRBV2|TRBJ1-1
TGTGCCAGCAGTGACCTCGGCGGAACTGTCACTGAAGCTTTCTTT
CASSDLGGTVTEAFF
>TRBD1|.|TRBV18|TRBJ2-7
TGTGCCAGCTCCCGGGGGACAGGGGACTCCTACGAGCAGTACTTC
CASSRGTGDSYEQYF
>.|.|TRBV7-6|TRBJ1-3
TGTGCCAGCAGCTTAGCGCAGGGCTCTGGAAACACCATATATTTT
CASSLAQGSGNTIYF
>TRBD1|.|TRBV7-2|TRBJ1-1
TGTGCCAGCAGCTTAGTAGCTGGACAGGAGAACACTGAAGCTTTCTTT
CASSLVAGQENTEAFF
>.|.|TRBV9|TRBJ2-2
TGTGCCAGCAGCGTAAGGGGGGGCCTCGACACCGGGGAGCTGTTTTTT
CASSVRGGLDTGELFF
>.|.|TRBV15|TRBJ2-7
TGTGCCACCAGCAGAGATCGGGGTTACGAGCAGTACTTC
CATSRDRGYEQYF
>TRBD1|.|TRBV29-1|TRBJ1-1
TGCAGCGGGCGCAGGGGGACTGAAGCTTTCTTT
CSGRRGTEAFF
>.|once|TRBV30|TRBJ1-2
TGTGCCTGGAGTCGGGGCTATGGCTACACCTTC
CAWSRGYGYTF
>.|.|TRBV5-5|TRBJ2-1
TGTGCCAGCAGCGACCCCCTCTCAGGGGATAAGCAGTTCTTC
CASSDPLSGDKQFF
>TRBD1|.|TRBV27|TRBJ1-2
TGTGCCAGCAGGGGCTTAACAGGGGTTTCGAAGGGCTACACCTTC
CASRGLTGVSKGYTF
>TRBD1|.|TRBV11-3|TRBJ1-5
TGTGCCAGCAGCGCCTACAGGGGAGGCCAGCCCCAGCATTTT
CASSAYRGGQPQHF
>.|.|TRBV5-1|TRBJ2-5
TGCGCCAGCAGCTTGGCCCCAAGTAGGACCCAGTACTTC
CASSLAPSRTQYF
>.|.|TRBV6-5|TRBJ1-1
TGTGCCAGCAGTTACTCCCAGGGAGGAGGCACTGAAGCTTTCTTT
CASSYSQGGGTEAFF
>.|.|TRBV29-1|TRBJ2-1
TGCAGCGTTGAATTCTCGGACAGTGGCGAGCAGTTCTTC
CSVEFSDSGEQFF
>TRBD1|.|TRBV24-1|TRBJ1-1
TGTGCCACCAGCGAAACAGGGGGACGTACTGAAGCTTTCTTT
CATSETGGRTEAFF
>.|.|TRBV15|TRBJ1-2
TGTGCCACCAGCAGAGATCCGGGATTGGGGTTAGGCTACACCTTC
CATSRDPGLGLGYTF
>.|few|TRBV13|TRBJ1-1
TGTGCCAGCAGCCCCCGGACAACCGCGAACACTGAAGCTTTCTTT
CASSPRTTANTEAFF
>TRBD1|once|TRBV7-2|TRBJ1-3
TGTGCCAGCAGCGGACAGGGGCTTGGAAACACCATATATTTT
CASSGQGLGNTIYF
>.|.|TRBV28|TRBJ1-6
TGTGCCAGCAGATCACTTTCGGGGGGAGGGTCACCCCTCCACTTT
CASRSLSGGGSPLHF
>TRBD1|.|TRBV6-5|TRBJ1-2
TGTGCCAGCAGTCGACAGGGTCCAAACTATGGCTACACCTTC
CASSRQGPNYGYTF
>TRBD2|.|TRBV28|TRBJ2-1
TGTGCCAGCAGCCCCTGGGCGGGAGGCTACAATGAGCAGTTCTTC
CASSPWAGGYNEQFF
>.|.|TRBV28|TRBJ1-6
TGTGCCAGCAGCTCCGCAGGGAATTCACCCCTCCACTTT
CASSSAGNSPLHF
>TRBD1|.|TRBV5-1|TRBJ1-1
TGCGCCAGCAGCTTGCACAGGGGGACTGAAGCTTTCTTT
CASSLHRGTEAFF
>.|few|TRBV3-1/TRBV3-2|TRBJ1-1
TGTGCCAGCAGCCAAGATCGTGGAGGGGCCACTGAAGCTTTCTTT
CASSQDRGGATEAFF
>.|.|TRBV30|TRBJ2-7
TGTGCCTGGAGCAACCCCCGGGATGCTCGGGGGTACGAGCAGTACTTC
CAWSNPRDARGYEQYF
>.|.|TRBV11-2|TRBJ2-3
TGTGCCAGCAGCTTAGATCTCGCAGGGGTTAGCACAGATACGCAGTATTTT
CASSLDLAGVSTDTQYF
>.|.|TRBV28|TRBJ2-7
TGTGCCAGCTTTCACACAGACTCCTACGAGCAGTACTTC
CASFHTDSYEQYF
>TRBD1|.|TRBV5-1|TRBJ1-3
TGCGCCAGCAGCCTGACAGGGCCCTCTGGAAACACCATATATTTT
CASSLTGPSGNTIYF
>.|.|TRBV21-1|TRBJ2-2
TGTGCCAGCAACCCGACAGGGGCCGGGGAGCTGTTTTTT
CASNPTGAGELFF